The entry below gives a single T cell receptor (beta chain) sequence along with its context. Its antigen has not been determined. No clone much larger than this one lies a single base away; base qualities are absent. The cohort consisted of approximately 690 healthy bone marrow donors. All cohort members were sampled while nominally healthy, although unrecorded immune exposures were likely present. The donor was CMV seropositive and belonged to the group of more than 250 seropositive cohort members. A peripheral blood sample was collected from each donor, and TCR beta sequencing was performed on peripheral blood mononuclear cells. Genomic DNA extraction from the blood cell samples was performed with the Qiagen DNeasy Blood Extraction Kit. This specimen belongs to a study of cytomegalovirus exposure and HLA in healthy donors (dated by TCRdb to about 2017). Turning to the overall study: In an earlier analysis of 450 to 750 of the donors, 250 to 350 Gb of sequence data and 90 million to 120 million unique TCR beta sequences from 150 million to 200 million T cells were reported. An early release covering over 500 HLA-typed donors comprised about 300 gigabases of sequencing data and 85 million or so unique TCR sequences. The genetic ancestry cluster associated with self-reported Caucasian donors included 81% of the roughly 410 genotyped donors. The study aimed to test whether signatures of past pathogen exposure could be identified by cataloging public T cell receptors. The study profiled the T cell repertoires of about 720 subjects by immunosequencing and related them to cytomegalovirus serostatus. Along with the roughly 670-subject first cohort, a separate validation cohort of over 90 different subjects was used. The study combined high-throughput TCR immunosequencing, statistical association of individual TCRs with disease status, and machine learning to predict cytomegalovirus infection status. In a later analysis, previously published TCR beta repertoires from some 640 donors were re-analyzed and high-resolution HLA genotyping was added so that TCR occurrence patterns could be studied. Rather than using new phenotypic data, the later analysis identified candidate immune exposures from TCR beta sequences and from how often those sequences occurred across donors. An earlier analysis of nearly 600 of the donors applied high-throughput TCR beta sequencing to assess whether each TCR beta V gene segment acted as functional or pseudogenic. Donor age, sex, ethnicity and CMV serostatus were collected together with the repertoire data. In a later genetic analysis, genome-wide SNP genotypes for 398 of the 666 donors were used, and that subset was treated as a discovery cohort. Every discovery cohort repertoire had been produced on one sequencing platform. HLA typing covered class I and class II loci at four-digit resolution. Typing coverage differed by locus: A, B, C, DRB1 and DQB1 were typed in about 629-640 donors, DQA1 in around 500, DPA1 in around 610, and DPB1 in roughly 450. A handful of DR-DQ haplotypes were treated as single units for association and clustering because of strong linkage in the cohort. Among some 410 genotyped donors of the cohort, an average of approximately 240,000 unique TCR beta nucleotide sequences was sequenced per donor, of which roughly 17% were non-productive.

Trimming at the junction amounts to 2 bases on V and 4 bases on J, and the germline ends lie 11 bases apart. From the cysteine up to the phenylalanine, the CDR3 has a length of 14 residues. Only CDR3 DNA is held: 42 bases, read in frame from base 1. CDR1 and CDR2 are drawn from the germline V gene: MGHRA, YSYEKL. The library was made by the immunoSEQ multiplex PCR assay. The multiplex PCR relied on a mix of 60 forward primers for TCR Vbeta segments and 13 reverse primers for TCR Jbeta segments. The CDR3 region of rearranged TCR beta genes was amplified from genomic DNA by a multiplex PCR assay. On the Illumina HiSeq System, the amplified TCR beta libraries were sequenced as 87-base-pair reads. Concerning the study's data processing: Across the 670 or so repertoires, a later analysis counted 75 million to 90 million unique TCR beta chains, 9.5 million to 13 million of which were shared by at least two donors. A nearest-neighbor algorithm error-corrected the raw reads and collapsed the reads into unique sequences, merging closely related sequences to remove PCR and sequencing errors. CDR3 sequences were aligned to IMGT reference sequences to assign V, D and J gene segments. For a sequence to be retained, at least a six-nucleotide match to both a V gene segment and a J gene segment was required. A rearrangement was called productive if the CDR3 had no stop codons and remained in frame with V and J, and every other rearrangement was called non-productive. CDR3 was defined by IMGT convention, running from the second conserved V-encoded cysteine to the conserved J-encoded phenylalanine. Sequences without an unambiguous match to a single V gene segment were excluded from the earlier analysis of approximately 600 of the donors. In an earlier analysis of around 590 of the donors, a V segment was called functional when productive rearrangements were above 56.7%, and segregating when the standard deviation between donors exceeded 5%. A statistical classification framework was developed to diagnose cytomegalovirus status using the catalog of TCR beta chain sequences. A later analysis assigned V and J genes by comparing TCR nucleotide sequences with IMGT/GENE-DB human TR gene sequences. A later analysis assigned CDR3 sequences and most-parsimonious VDJ recombination scenarios with the TCRdist pipeline. In a later analysis, every TCR beta chain was defined by the combination of its CDR3 amino acid sequence and its V-gene family, and reads without a unique V-gene family were dropped. A later analysis removed 550 to 700 highly shared, low-generation-probability nucleotide sequences to deal with suspected cross-contamination and a sequencing artifact. For each public chain, a later analysis derived a clonal expansion index from normalized ranks of inferred template counts within each repertoire. A later analysis computed generation probabilities with a VDJ recombination model fitted to out-of-frame rearrangements, and checked the results against IGoR. In a later analysis, hypergeometric tests were used to score TCR-TCR, TCR-HLA and TCR-CMV co-occurrence, with a repertoire-size bias correction applied to TCR pairs. To estimate false discovery rates, a later analysis permuted the HLA or CMV assignments 20 times. In a later analysis, co-occurring TCRs were grouped using DBSCAN, with TCRdist sequence similarity added in when clustering inside HLA-allele-positive subsets. Co-occurrence clustering excluded repertoires with fewer than 30,000 or more than 120,000 public chains, plus five with anomalous nucleotide sharing. The table was pulled from immuneACCESS by TCRdb, which kept in-frame rearrangements only. Such tables lose some clones; where checked, under half of the loss comes from unresolved V genes, and the rest has no known cause. That table is the source of V, J and clone size, and D and trimming were worked out from the DNA. This sample comprises about 99,000 clones, 79% of them detected only once. The leading ten clones occupy roughly 3.9% of the sample.

General conclusions and limits of the study: Immune exposure information for the cohort was limited to CMV serostatus. Sequencing depth was assumed to be roughly uniform across donors in the presence/absence analyses, though that assumption may not hold. The 87-base-pair reads could not distinguish some IMGT-functional V segments, including TRBV6-2 and TRBV6-3, so those segments were excluded. Strong co-occurrence of HLA alleles, especially DR and DQ, made assigning TCR associations to individual alleles difficult. V-gene and J-gene trimming of TCR beta chains was associated with a missense DCLRE1C variant in a later genetic analysis, and the association was replicated in an independent cohort. Most CMV-associated TCR beta chains appeared to be HLA-restricted in a later analysis, and the HLA associations seemed to be driven largely by CMV exposure. In this cohort, only TCR beta chains were sequenced, and detectable features were limited by the absence of alpha or paired-chain data. A total of fewer than 200 TCR beta chains were listed by the study as associated with cytomegalovirus. A cluster of highly shared sequence variants was judged likely to represent a technical artifact of the sequencing pipeline. In vitro tests confirmed that a few of the cytomegalovirus-associated TCR beta chains recognize cytomegalovirus antigens. A further reported finding was that TCR beta sequences accurately predicted the HLA-A and HLA-B alleles for most subjects in the first cohort. In an earlier analysis of over 550 of the donors, most TCR beta V segments were observed in productive rearrangements about 87% or about 30% of the time, broadly matching IMGT annotations. Linkage disequilibrium might explain the correlated functional status among segregating V segments, but an unknown experimental factor could not be ruled out. A later analysis associated 15,000 to 20,000 TCR beta sequences with specific HLA alleles at a false discovery rate of 0.05. In a later analysis, several top co-occurrence clusters were reported to appear linked to parvovirus B19, influenza, CMV and Epstein-Barr virus. Most TCR sequences were seen in very few donors, while some public TCRs were found in many individuals. A later analysis found that TCR association rates varied across HLA loci, with DRB1 alleles showing the most associated TCRs and HLA-C alleles the fewest. The classifier was reported to diagnose cytomegalovirus status with high specificity and sensitivity in both the original cohort and the validation cohort. HLA typing was unavailable for some donors at each locus, so association tests used only the typed subset. According to a later genetic analysis, donors in an Asian-associated ancestry cluster had fewer N-insertions in productive TCRs than the roughly 700-donor mean. Because counts were too low, roughly 18 rarely observed V segments, including chromosome 9 orphons, were left out of the earlier analysis of approximately 500 of the donors. The authors suggested that the approach could potentially be extended to other disease states and immunological phenotypes. A later analysis found that HLA-associated TCR beta chains were more clonally expanded and had lower generation probabilities than equally common non-associated chains.

The chain is encoded by TRBV4-1 joined to TRBJ1-1; no D gene can be assigned with confidence. The TCR originated in a man aged 50-59 years in good health and CMV-seropositive. Sequencing input: PBMCs. The DNA sequence is as follows: TGCGCCAGCAGCCAACGATTGTTAGCCACTGAAGCTTTCTTT. Translated, it reads CASSQRLLATEAFF.